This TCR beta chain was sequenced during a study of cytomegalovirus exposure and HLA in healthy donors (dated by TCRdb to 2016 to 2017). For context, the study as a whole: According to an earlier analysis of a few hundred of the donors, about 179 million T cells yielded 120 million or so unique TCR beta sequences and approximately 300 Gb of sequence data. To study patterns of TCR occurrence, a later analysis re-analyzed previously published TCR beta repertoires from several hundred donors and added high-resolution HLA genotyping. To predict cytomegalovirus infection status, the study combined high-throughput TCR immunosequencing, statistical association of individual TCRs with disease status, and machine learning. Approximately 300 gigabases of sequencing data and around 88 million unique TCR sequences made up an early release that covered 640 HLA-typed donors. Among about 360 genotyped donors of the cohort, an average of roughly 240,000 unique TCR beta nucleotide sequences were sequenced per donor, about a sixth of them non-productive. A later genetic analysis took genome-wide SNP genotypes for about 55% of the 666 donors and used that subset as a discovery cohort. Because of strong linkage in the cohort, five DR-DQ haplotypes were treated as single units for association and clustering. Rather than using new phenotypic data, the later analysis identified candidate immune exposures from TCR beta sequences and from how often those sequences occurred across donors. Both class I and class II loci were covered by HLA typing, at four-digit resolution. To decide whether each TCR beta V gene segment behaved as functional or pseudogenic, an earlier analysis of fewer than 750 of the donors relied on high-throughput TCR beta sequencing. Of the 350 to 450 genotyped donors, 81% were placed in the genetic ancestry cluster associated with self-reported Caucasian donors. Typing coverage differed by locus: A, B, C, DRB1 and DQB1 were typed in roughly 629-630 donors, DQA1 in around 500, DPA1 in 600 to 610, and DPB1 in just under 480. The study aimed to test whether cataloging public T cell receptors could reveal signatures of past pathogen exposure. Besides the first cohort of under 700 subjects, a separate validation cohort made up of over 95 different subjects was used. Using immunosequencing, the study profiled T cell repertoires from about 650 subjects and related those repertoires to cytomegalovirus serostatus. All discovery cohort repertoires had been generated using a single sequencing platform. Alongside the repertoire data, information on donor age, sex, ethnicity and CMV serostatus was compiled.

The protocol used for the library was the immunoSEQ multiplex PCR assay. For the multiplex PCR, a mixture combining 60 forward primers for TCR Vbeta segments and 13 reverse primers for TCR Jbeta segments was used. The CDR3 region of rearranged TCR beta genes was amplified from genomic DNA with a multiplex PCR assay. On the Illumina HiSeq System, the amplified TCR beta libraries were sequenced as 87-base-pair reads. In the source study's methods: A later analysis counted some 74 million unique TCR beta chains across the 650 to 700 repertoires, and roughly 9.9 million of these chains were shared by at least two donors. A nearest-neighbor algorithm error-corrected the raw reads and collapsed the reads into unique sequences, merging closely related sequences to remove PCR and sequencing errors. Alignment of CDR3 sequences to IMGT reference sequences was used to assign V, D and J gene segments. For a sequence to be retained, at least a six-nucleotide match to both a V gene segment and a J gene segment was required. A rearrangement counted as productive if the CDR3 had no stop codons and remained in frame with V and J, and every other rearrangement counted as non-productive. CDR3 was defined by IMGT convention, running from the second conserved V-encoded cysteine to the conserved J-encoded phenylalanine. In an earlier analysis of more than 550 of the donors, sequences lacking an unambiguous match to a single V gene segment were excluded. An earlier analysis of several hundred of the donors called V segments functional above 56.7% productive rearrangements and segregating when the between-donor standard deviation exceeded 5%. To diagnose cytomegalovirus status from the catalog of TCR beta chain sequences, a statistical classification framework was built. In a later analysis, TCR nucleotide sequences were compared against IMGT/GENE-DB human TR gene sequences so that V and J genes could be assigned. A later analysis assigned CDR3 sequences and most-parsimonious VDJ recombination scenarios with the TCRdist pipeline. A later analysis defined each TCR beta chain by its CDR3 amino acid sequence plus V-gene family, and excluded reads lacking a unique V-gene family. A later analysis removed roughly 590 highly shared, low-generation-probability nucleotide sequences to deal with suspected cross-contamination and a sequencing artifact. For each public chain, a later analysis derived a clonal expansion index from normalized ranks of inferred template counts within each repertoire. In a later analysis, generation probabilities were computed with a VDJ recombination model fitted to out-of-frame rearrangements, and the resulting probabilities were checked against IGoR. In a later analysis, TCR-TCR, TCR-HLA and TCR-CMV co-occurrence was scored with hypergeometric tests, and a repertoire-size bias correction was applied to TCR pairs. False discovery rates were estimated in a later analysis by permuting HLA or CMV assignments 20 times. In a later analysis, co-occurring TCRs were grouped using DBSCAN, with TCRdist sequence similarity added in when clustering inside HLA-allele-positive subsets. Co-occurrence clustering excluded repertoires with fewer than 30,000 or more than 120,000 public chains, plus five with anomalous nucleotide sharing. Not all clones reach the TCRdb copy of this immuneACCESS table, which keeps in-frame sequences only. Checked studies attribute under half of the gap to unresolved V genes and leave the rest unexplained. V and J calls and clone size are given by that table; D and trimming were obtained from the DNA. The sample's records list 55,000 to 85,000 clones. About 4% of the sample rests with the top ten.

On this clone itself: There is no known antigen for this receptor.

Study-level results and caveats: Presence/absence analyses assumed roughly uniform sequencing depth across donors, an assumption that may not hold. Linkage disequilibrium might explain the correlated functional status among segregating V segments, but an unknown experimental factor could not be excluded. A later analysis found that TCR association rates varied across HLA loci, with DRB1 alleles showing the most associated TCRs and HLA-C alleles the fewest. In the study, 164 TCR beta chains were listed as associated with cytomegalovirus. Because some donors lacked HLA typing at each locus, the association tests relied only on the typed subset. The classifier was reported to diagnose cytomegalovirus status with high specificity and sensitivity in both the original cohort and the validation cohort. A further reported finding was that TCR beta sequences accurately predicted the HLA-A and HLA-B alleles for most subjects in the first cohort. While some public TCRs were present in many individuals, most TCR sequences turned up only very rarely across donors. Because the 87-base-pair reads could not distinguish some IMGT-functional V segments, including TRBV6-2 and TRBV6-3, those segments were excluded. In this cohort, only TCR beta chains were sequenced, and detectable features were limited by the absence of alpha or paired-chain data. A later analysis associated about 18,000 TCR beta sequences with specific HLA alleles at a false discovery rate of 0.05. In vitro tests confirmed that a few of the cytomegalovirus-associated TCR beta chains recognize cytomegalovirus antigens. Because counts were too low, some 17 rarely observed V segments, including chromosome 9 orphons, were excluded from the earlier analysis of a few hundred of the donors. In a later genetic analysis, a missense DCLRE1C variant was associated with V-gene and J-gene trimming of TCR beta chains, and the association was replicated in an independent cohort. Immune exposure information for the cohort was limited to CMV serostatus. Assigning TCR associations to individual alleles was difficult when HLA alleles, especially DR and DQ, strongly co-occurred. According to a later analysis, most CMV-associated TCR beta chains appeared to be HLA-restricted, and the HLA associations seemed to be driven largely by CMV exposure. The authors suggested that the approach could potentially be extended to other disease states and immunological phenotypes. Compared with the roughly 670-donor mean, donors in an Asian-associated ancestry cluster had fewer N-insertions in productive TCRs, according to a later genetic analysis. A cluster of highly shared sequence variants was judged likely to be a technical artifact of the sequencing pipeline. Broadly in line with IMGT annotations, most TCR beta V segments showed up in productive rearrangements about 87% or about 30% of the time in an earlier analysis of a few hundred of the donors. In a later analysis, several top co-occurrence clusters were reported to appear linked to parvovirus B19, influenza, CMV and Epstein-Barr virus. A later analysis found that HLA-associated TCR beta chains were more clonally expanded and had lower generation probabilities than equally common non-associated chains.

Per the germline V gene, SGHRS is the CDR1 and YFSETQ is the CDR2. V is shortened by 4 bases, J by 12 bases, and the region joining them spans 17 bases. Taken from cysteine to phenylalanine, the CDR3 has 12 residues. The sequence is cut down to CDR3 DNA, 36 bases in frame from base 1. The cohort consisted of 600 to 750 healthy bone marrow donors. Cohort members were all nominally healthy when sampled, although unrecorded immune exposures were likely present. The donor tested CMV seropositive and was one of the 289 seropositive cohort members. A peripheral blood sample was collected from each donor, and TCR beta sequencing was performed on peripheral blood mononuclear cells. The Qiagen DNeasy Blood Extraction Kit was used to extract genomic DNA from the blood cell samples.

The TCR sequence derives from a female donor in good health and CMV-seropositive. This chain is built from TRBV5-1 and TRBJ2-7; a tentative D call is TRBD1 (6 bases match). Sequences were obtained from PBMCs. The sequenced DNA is TGCGCCAGCAGCCTCACACCCGGGACATGGTACTTC. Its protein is CASSLTPGTWYF.